This TCR beta chain was sequenced in a study of glioma-infiltrating T cells after dendritic cell vaccination. Turning to the study itself: Glioblastoma patients came from Phase I and II dendritic cell vaccination trials. Autologous tumor lysate was loaded overnight onto monocyte-derived dendritic cells grown seven to eight days with IL-4 and GM-CSF. Treatment, given 2003 to 2012, was autologous tumor lysate-pulsed dendritic cell vaccination.

Per the germline V gene, CDR1 is WNHNN and CDR2 is SYGVQD (reference sequence). CDR3 length: 12 residues. Deletions cut 0 bases from V and 9 bases from J, with 7 bases between. Blood PBMC samples: pre-vaccination, two weeks post third vaccination, and at tumor progression. Produced via immunoSEQ multiplex PCR; TCRdb's table is partial and in-frame only. The sample yields roughly 100,000 clones, roughly 80% seen once. The origin of this receptor is a human donor with glioblastoma. The specimen comprised blood, sampled before dendritic cell vaccination. J is TRBJ2-3 and V is TRBV10-1; no reliable D call. The CDR3 sequence is CASSESVVTQYF. The CDR3 nucleotides read TGCGCCAGCAGTGAGTCGGTAGTCACGCAGTATTTT.